Listed here are 16 T cell receptor beta chains from one sample, sequenced in a study of T cells in localized non-small cell lung cancer. Produced via immunoSEQ multiplex PCR; TCRdb's table is partial and in-frame only. The sample shows tens of thousands of clones, roughly 89% of them seen only once. The sample in question was peripheral blood, obtained before any cancer treatment. Source of these receptors: a man between 40 and 70 years old with stage I squamous cell lung carcinoma.

This chain connects TRBV7-2 to TRBJ2-4, with 7 bases matching TRBD2. This CDR3 has 15 amino acids. V trimming: 4 bases; J trimming: 5 bases; junction bases outside the gene matches: 8. Looked up from germline, CDR1 is SGHTA and CDR2 is FQGNSA. DNA of the CDR3: TGTGCCAGCAGCTCCCGCGGGGGTGAGGAAAACATTCAGTACTTC. Its protein is CASSSRGGEENIQYF.

This clone appeared a few times. The rearrangement uses TRBV7-6 and TRBJ2-1; a possible D gene is TRBD1 (5 bases). The length of the CDR3 is 13 residues. Germline V gene lookup returns CDR1 SGHVS and CDR2 FNYEAQ. Trimming took 0 bases from V and 9 from J, leaving 9 bases between them. In nucleotides, the CDR3 is TGTGCCAGCAGCTTAGCGACAGAAGGTGAGCAGTTCTTC. Its protein product is CASSLATEGEQFF.

The chain uses TRBV27 and TRBJ2-2; D possibly corresponds to TRBD2 (6 bases). With 6 bases removed from V and 5 bases from J, the gap between germline ends came to 19 bases. This CDR3 has 16 residues. Per germline, CDR1 MNHEY and CDR2 SMNVEV (reference sequence). The DNA for the CDR3 is TGTGCCAGCAGCCCAGGCGGGGCAGGGCGGACCGGGGAGCTGTTTTTT. Its translation is CASSPGGAGRTGELFF.

V is TRBV19 and J is TRBJ1-4, with D maybe TRBD1 (6 bases). The CDR3 is 14 amino acids. The ends were cut back, 5 bases at V and 7 bases at J, with 14 bases in the middle. In germline, CDR1 is LNHDA, CDR2 SQIVND (reference sequence). CDR3 residues: CASSPRDIFEKLFF. CDR3 nucleotide sequence: TGTGCCAGTAGTCCCCGGGACATTTTTGAAAAACTGTTTTTT.

The sample holds one count of this clone. The rearrangement links TRBV28 to TRBJ1-3; D ambiguous. This CDR3 has 14 amino acids. V was pared by 2 bases and J by 8 bases, with 13 bases between. Germline CDR1 and CDR2: MDHEN and SYDVKM. The CDR3 nucleotides are TGTGCCAGCAGTTTAAAAAGGGTCGGGGACACCATATATTTT. It is translated as CASSLKRVGDTIYF.

The CDR3 region has the DNA TGTGCCAGCAGCCAAGAGATGGGGGAGCCTTACGAGCAGTACTTC. This codes for CASSQEMGEPYEQYF. The rearrangement joins TRBV4-2 to TRBJ2-7; tentatively, D is TRBD1 or TRBD2 (5 bases each). The ends were cut back, 0 bases at V and 4 bases at J, with 13 bases in the middle. CDR1 is LGHNA, CDR2 YNFKEQ, per germline. The CDR3 is 15 residues long.

J is TRBJ1-3 and V is TRBV6-5; D is undetermined. Trimming stripped 6 bases from V and 0 bases from J, with 9 bases between. The CDR3 contains 14 residues. The germline V gene has CDR1 MNHEY and CDR2 SVGAGI. The CDR3 is CASSHGSSGNTIYF. The CDR3 coding sequence is TGTGCCAGCAGCCACGGGAGCTCTGGAAACACCATATATTTT.

The rearrangement uses TRBV4-1 and TRBJ1-2; no firm D call. Trimming removed 0 bases at V and 1 base at J, with 15 bases between. CDR1 is MGHRA and CDR2 is YSYEKL in the germline V gene. This CDR3 is built from 17 residues. The CDR3: CASSQETIRTDNYGYTF. The CDR3, as DNA: TGCGCCAGCAGCCAAGAGACTATCAGAACCGATAACTATGGCTACACCTTC.

V is TRBV6-1 and J is TRBJ2-3, with a weak D call TRBD2 (5 bases). V lost 4 bases, J lost 4 bases, and 9 bases lay in between. Germline values: CDR1 MNHNS, CDR2 SASEGT. This CDR3 is built from 13 residues. The CDR3 region has the DNA TGTGCCAGCAGTGTTAGCGTTTCAGATACGCAGTATTTT. This codes for CASSVSVSDTQYF.

The chain is built from TRBV6-5 and TRBJ1-1; a possible D gene is TRBD1 (5 bases). This CDR3 has 13 residues. Trimming shortened V by 2 bases and J by 7 bases, and 11 bases separated the two germline ends. Germline CDR1 reads MNHEY; CDR2 reads SVGAGI. CDR3 bases: TGTGCCAGCAGTTACCGGGGACGGGATGAAGCTTTCTTT. Translated: CASSYRGRDEAFF.

The V and J genes are TRBV6-5 and TRBJ1-3, with TRBD1 matching 8 bases. CDR1 and CDR2 (germline): MNHEY, SVGAGI. The V gene end was trimmed by 8 bases and the J gene end by 0 bases; junction bases not matched to a gene: 6. CDR3 length: 15 amino acids. The CDR3 is CASSRGLSSGNTIYF. The DNA for the CDR3 is TGTGCCAGCTCCAGGGGGCTGAGCTCTGGAAACACCATATATTTT.

The CDR3 here is CASSSDTEKNTEAFF. The CDR3 coding sequence is TGTGCCAGCAGTTCGGACACGGAAAAGAACACTGAAGCTTTCTTT. The chain has TRBV27 and TRBJ1-1, with TRBD1 as a possible D gene (5 bases). Trimming stripped 4 bases from V and 1 base from J, with 13 bases between. CDR1 is MNHEY, CDR2 SMNVEV, per germline (reference sequence). CDR3 size: 15 residues.

The chain links TRBV11-2 to TRBJ2-1; either TRBD1 or TRBD2 may fit D (6 bases each). This CDR3 spans 16 amino acids. V was shortened by 1 base and J by 10 bases, with 20 bases between the two germline ends. Germline V gene data show CDR1 as SGHAT and CDR2 as FQNNGV. CDR3 sequence reads: CASSLGLGGGSPEQFF. CDR3 nucleotide sequence: TGTGCCAGCAGCTTAGGACTGGGGGGCGGGTCCCCCGAGCAGTTCTTC.

The chain recombines TRBV7-2 with TRBJ1-6; tentatively, D is TRBD1 (5 bases). The CDR3 runs 14 residues. The germline gives CDR1 SGHTA, CDR2 FQGNSA. V gave up 3 bases and J gave up 6 bases, with 9 bases separating them. CDR3 amino acids: CASSFEGLNSPLHF. DNA of the CDR3: TGTGCCAGCAGCTTCGAGGGGCTTAATTCACCCCTCCACTTT.

The V gene is TRBV12-5, the J gene TRBJ2-1; D gene unclear. This CDR3 region has 13 residues. Trimming stripped 2 bases from V and 4 bases from J, with 6 bases between. Germline values: CDR1 LGHNT, CDR2 FRNRAP. This CDR3 reads CASGLSLYNEQFF. CDR3 DNA: TGTGCTAGTGGTTTGTCCTTATACAATGAGCAGTTCTTC.

V is TRBV2 and J is TRBJ1-6; possible D gene TRBD1, 5 bases. The length of the CDR3 is 12 residues. Germline V gives CDR1 SNHLY, CDR2 FYNNEI. The germline V and J ends were trimmed by 7 bases and 8 bases, with 9 bases remaining between them. This chain's CDR3 is CASMAGYSPLHF. CDR3 DNA: TGTGCCAGCATGGCAGGGTATTCACCCCTCCACTTT. Looking up the rest from reference TRBV2 and TRBJ1-6 gives the full variable domain: EPEVTQTPSHQVTQMGQEVILRCVPISNHLYFYWYRQILGQKVEFLVSFYNNEISEKSEIFDDQFSVERPDGSNFTLKIRSTKLEDSAMYFCASMAGYSPLHFGNGTRLTVT.